A single sample is the source of the 30 T cell receptor beta chains below, sequenced in a study of blood T cell repertoires in COVID-19 (dated by TCRdb to the early 2020s). The library relied on the immunoSEQ multiplex PCR assay. TCRdb stores this immuneACCESS table with in-frame sequences only. Part of the clones is absent; in the studies checked, under half of the shortfall reflects unresolved V genes, and no reason is known for the rest. This sample is represented by some 250,000 clones; 86% of them were singletons. The ten largest clonotypes hold 15% to 19% of the sample. The material sequenced was PBMCs or T cells enriched from blood (not recorded which). The receptors here all came from a man aged 18 to 29 who had recovered from COVID-19.

CDR3 residues: CASSLTGGSGYTF. As DNA, the CDR3 is TGTGCCAGCAGTTTGACAGGGGGCAGTGGCTACACCTTC. V gene TRBV12-3 or TRBV12-4 combines with J gene TRBJ1-2; TRBD1 aligns across 10 bases. The CDR3 contains 13 residues. The J segment lost 7 bases and the V segment lost 3 bases, leaving 2 bases of the junction unmatched.

CDR3 bases: TGTGCCAGCAGCTTGGATAGGGGTGAAAAACTGTTTTTT. This encodes CASSLDRGEKLFF. The chain combines TRBV7-9 with TRBJ1-4; D perhaps matches TRBD1 (5 bases). Germline assignment: CDR1 SEHNR and CDR2 FQNEAQ (reference sequence). CDR3 length: 13 amino acids. Trimming pared 3 bases from V and 7 bases from J, leaving 9 bases between. The full variable domain, its missing parts supplied by reference TRBV7-9 and TRBJ1-4, is DTGVSQNPRHKITKRGQNVTFRCDPISEHNRLYWYRQTLGQGPEFLTYFQNEAQLEKSRLLSDRFSAERPKGSFSTLEIQRTEQGDSAMYLCASSLDRGEKLFFGSGTQLSVL.

This clone was counted a few times. The rearrangement joins TRBV5-1 to TRBJ1-1; a weak D match, TRBD1 (5 bases). V was clipped by 0 bases and J by 6 bases, with 18 bases between them. The CDR3 runs to 16 residues. Per the germline V gene, CDR1 is SGHRS and CDR2 is YFSETQ. The chain's CDR3 is CASSLAGVEGGAEAFF. The CDR3 region has the DNA TGCGCCAGCAGCTTGGCCGGGGTGGAGGGAGGGGCTGAAGCTTTCTTT.

This chain links TRBV5-4 with TRBJ1-2; D perhaps matches TRBD1 (6 bases). Germline CDR1 SGHNT, CDR2 YYREEE (reference sequence). CDR3 length: 13 residues. V shed 1 base and J shed 8 bases, with 12 bases lying between them. CDR3 in DNA: TGTGCCAGCAGCTTGAGGGGGGGGGTCGGCTACACCTTC. The encoded protein is CASSLRGGVGYTF.

This chain uses TRBV5-4 with TRBJ1-2; D is undetermined. The CDR3 has 15 amino acids. Looked up from germline, CDR1 is SGHNT and CDR2 is YYREEE (reference sequence). V was clipped by 0 bases and J by 3 bases, with 12 bases between them. The CDR3 sequence is CASSLAPEPYYGYTF. The CDR3 DNA reads as TGTGCCAGCAGCTTGGCCCCGGAGCCGTACTATGGCTACACCTTC. Looking up the rest from reference TRBV5-4 and TRBJ1-2 gives the full variable domain: ETGVTQSPTHLIKTRGQQVTLRCSSQSGHNTVSWYQQALGQGPQFIFQYYREEENGRGNFPPRFSGLQFPNYSSELNVNALELDDSALYLCASSLAPEPYYGYTFGSGTRLTVV.

The V and J genes are TRBV12-5 and TRBJ2-3; 8 bases are shared with TRBD1. V lost 6 bases, J lost 0 bases, and 5 bases stayed unmatched. Germline V gene lookup returns CDR1 LGHNT and CDR2 FRNRAP. The CDR3 runs 15 residues. CDR3 bases: TGTGCTAGTGGCGAAACAGGGGGTAGCACAGATACGCAGTATTTT. Amino acid sequence: CASGETGGSTDTQYF.

V usage is TRBV12-3 or TRBV12-4 and J usage is TRBJ1-1; D not resolved. The CDR3 has 13 residues. V was shortened by 3 bases and J by 7 bases, with 12 bases between the two germline ends. The CDR3 DNA sequence: TGTGCCAGCAGTTTTCGTCCGGGATATGAAGCTTTCTTT. Translation gives CASSFRPGYEAFF.

The table lists this clone with a count of one. J is TRBJ1-3 and V is TRBV9; D gene unclear. Trimming pared 3 bases from V and 4 bases from J, leaving 11 bases between. In germline, CDR1 is SGDLS, CDR2 YYNGEE. The length of the CDR3 is 14 residues. The CDR3 nucleotides read TGTGCCAGCAGCGACAGCCGAGACGGAAACACCATATATTTT. It is translated as CASSDSRDGNTIYF.

This clone was seen more than once but under ten times. J is TRBJ1-5 and V is TRBV4-1; TRBD1 might be the D (6 bases). This CDR3 is 15 amino acids long. Germline V gene sequence: CDR1 MGHRA, CDR2 YSYEKL. The V end was cut by 1 base, the J end by 2 bases, with 9 bases between. The CDR3 loop is CASSQVAGGNQPQHF. The CDR3 DNA reads TGCGCCAGCAGCCAAGTTGCAGGGGGCAATCAGCCCCAGCATTTT.

V usage is TRBV15 and J usage is TRBJ1-2; TRBD1 might be the D (5 bases). Germline CDR1 is LNHNV and CDR2 is YYDKDF (reference sequence). Trimming took off 0 bases at V and 4 bases at J, with 12 bases between the two ends. This CDR3 has 15 amino acids. The CDR3 reads CATSRDFTTAYGYTF. In DNA, the CDR3 is TGTGCCACCAGCAGAGATTTCACGACAGCCTATGGCTACACCTTC.

In nucleotides, the CDR3 is TGTGCCAGCGTTCGAGGCAACACCGGGGAGCTGTTTTTT. Encoded protein: CASVRGNTGELFF. The chain links TRBV12-3 or TRBV12-4 to TRBJ2-2; D unclear. V lost 8 bases, J lost 2 bases, and 9 bases lay in between. CDR3 size: 13 residues.

This sequence joins TRBV12-3 or TRBV12-4 and TRBJ2-5; D is possibly TRBD2 (6 bases). CDR3 length: 12 amino acids. V was pared by 5 bases and J by 5 bases, with 9 bases between. CDR3 loop: CASSTGGETQYF. CDR3 in DNA: TGTGCCAGCAGTACTGGGGGGGAGACCCAGTACTTC.

The gene calls are TRBV28 and TRBJ1-4; TRBD1 is a possible D gene (5 bases). V was trimmed by 6 bases and J by 11 bases, leaving 16 bases between them. This CDR3 is 13 amino acids long. Germline V CDR1 and CDR2: MDHEN, SYDVKM. The DNA for the CDR3 is TGTGCCAGCAGCCTGGGACTAACTGAGAAACTGTTTTTT. Encoded protein: CASSLGLTEKLFF.

The chain joins TRBV3-1 (or the pseudogene TRBV3-2) to TRBJ2-3, with 7 positions matching TRBD2. CDR1 and CDR2 (germline): LGHDT, YNNKEL (reference sequence). The CDR3 extends over 15 amino acids. Trimming took 5 bases from V and 0 from J; bases not matched to a gene: 5. This chain's CDR3 is CASSSGMRSTDTQYF. The DNA of the CDR3 is TGTGCCAGCAGCAGCGGGATGCGGAGCACAGATACGCAGTATTTT.

V is TRBV5-1 and J is TRBJ1-4; TRBD1 might be the D (6 bases). Germline V gives CDR1 SGHRS, CDR2 YFSETQ. V lost 4 bases and J lost 8, with 18 bases in between. The CDR3 runs to 15 residues. CDR3 in DNA: TGCGCCAGCAGCCAGACGGCGACAGGTGGAGAAAAACTGTTTTTT. Its protein is CASSQTATGGEKLFF.

The chain joins TRBV4-2 to TRBJ2-3; D is unresolved. Trimming took off 1 base at V and 2 bases at J, with 10 bases between the two ends. From germline, CDR1 is LGHNA and CDR2 YNFKEQ. This CDR3 has 15 residues. The CDR3 DNA reads TGTGCCAGCAGCCAAGTAATGCGGATCACAGATACGCAGTATTTT. The encoded protein is CASSQVMRITDTQYF.

The genes are TRBV19 and TRBJ2-7; 7 bases fit TRBD2. Per the germline V gene, CDR1 is LNHDA and CDR2 is SQIVND (reference sequence). After removal of 3 bases from V and 3 bases from J, the junction contained 2 bases not matched to a gene. The CDR3 is 13 residues long. CDR3 amino acids: CASSMGLNYEQYF. The CDR3 nucleotides are TGTGCCAGTAGTATGGGACTAAACTACGAGCAGTACTTC.

The V gene is TRBV2, the J gene TRBJ1-6, with 8 nucleotides matching TRBD1. CDR3 length: 15 amino acids. V trimming: 6 bases; J trimming: 5 bases; junction bases outside the gene matches: 6. Germline V gene lookup returns CDR1 SNHLY and CDR2 FYNNEI. CDR3: CASSKDRANNSPLHF. CDR3 sequence (DNA): TGTGCCAGCAGCAAGGACAGGGCTAATAATTCACCCCTCCACTTT. The full variable domain, in which reference TRBV2 and TRBJ1-6 provide the parts outside the CDR3, is EPEVTQTPSHQVTQMGQEVILRCVPISNHLYFYWYRQILGQKVEFLVSFYNNEISEKSEIFDDQFSVERPDGSNFTLKIRSTKLEDSAMYFCASSKDRANNSPLHFGNGTRLTVT.

CDR3 protein: CASSRDDRGYNSPLHF. The CDR3 nucleotides read TGTGCCAGCAGCCGAGACGACAGGGGCTATAATTCACCCCTCCACTTT. The chain links TRBV7-9 to TRBJ1-6, with 8 bases aligning to TRBD1. The CDR3 sequence is 16 residues long. Per germline, CDR1 SEHNR and CDR2 FQNEAQ (reference sequence). V was pared by 5 bases and J by 3 bases, with 6 bases of the junction left unmatched.

Only one count was recorded for this clone. This chain uses TRBV10-1 with TRBJ2-7, with D possibly matching TRBD2 (6 bases). Trimming shortened V by 4 bases and J by 0 bases, and 10 bases separated the two germline ends. The CDR3 has 14 residues. Germline V CDR1 and CDR2: WNHNN, SYGVQD (reference sequence). Here the CDR3 reads CASSAGGDSYEQYF. The CDR3 DNA reads TGCGCCAGCAGTGCGGGCGGGGACTCCTACGAGCAGTACTTC.

The chain carries TRBV5-4 and TRBJ2-4, with 7 bases lining up with TRBD1. With 4 bases clipped from V and 2 bases from J, the junction kept 3 bases outside the gene matches. CDR1 and CDR2 (germline): SGHNT, YYREEE (reference sequence). There are 14 residues in the CDR3. The DNA of the CDR3 is TGTGCCAGCAGCACGGGACAGACCAAAAACATTCAGTACTTC. This translates into CASSTGQTKNIQYF.

The rearrangement uses TRBV7-2 and TRBJ1-2; 9 positions agree with TRBD1. Germline CDR1 is SGHTA and CDR2 is FQGNSA. The CDR3 has 13 amino acids. Trimming took 8 bases from V and 7 from J; bases not matched to a gene: 8. CDR3 nucleotides: TGTGCCAGCGGGTCACAGGGGGCTCGTGGCTACACCTTC. It is translated as CASGSQGARGYTF.

The rearrangement links TRBV7-8 to TRBJ2-2; 8 bases are shared with TRBD2. With 3 bases clipped from V and 6 bases from J, the junction kept 9 bases outside the gene matches. Germline V CDR1 and CDR2: SGHVS, FQNEAQ. This CDR3 comprises 16 residues. The CDR3 nucleotides read TGTGCCAGCAGCTTCCCCCGGGAGGGGCGGCCCGGGGAGCTGTTTTTT. This translates into CASSFPREGRPGELFF.

The rearrangement uses TRBV5-1 and TRBJ2-2, with D perhaps TRBD1 (5 bases). Trimming removed 4 bases from V and 1 base from J, with 8 bases in between. The CDR3 consists of 14 residues. The germline CDR1 and CDR2 sequences are SGHRS and YFSETQ. The CDR3 sequence: CASSTTGNTGELFF. For the CDR3, the DNA is TGCGCCAGCAGCACAACAGGGAACACCGGGGAGCTGTTTTTT.

The chain uses TRBV29-1 and TRBJ1-2, with 9 nucleotides matching TRBD1. CDR3 length equals 12 residues. Germline V gene sequence: CDR1 SQVTM, CDR2 ANQGSEA. The CDR3 region has the DNA TGCGGAGCCGGACAGGGGTCCTATGGCTACACCTTC. It encodes CGAGQGSYGYTF.

The genes are TRBV11-3 and TRBJ2-3, with a weak D call TRBD1 (5 bases). Germline CDR1 and CDR2: SGHNT and YENEEA. CDR3 length equals 15 residues. V was cut by 4 bases and J by 4 bases, with 15 bases left in between. The CDR3 here is CASSSRSDSPDTQYF. In DNA form, the CDR3 reads TGTGCCAGCAGCTCACGATCTGACAGCCCAGATACGCAGTATTTT.

This sequence joins TRBV6-5 and TRBJ2-7, with D maybe TRBD1 (6 bases). The ends were cut back, 7 bases at V and 9 bases at J, with 22 bases in the middle. The CDR3 sequence is 14 residues long. Germline V gene lookup returns CDR1 MNHEY and CDR2 SVGAGI. In nucleotides, the CDR3 is TGTGCCAGCACTCAAGGGGGATTGGGCGGAGGGCAGTACTTC. It yields the protein CASTQGGLGGGQYF.

The CDR3 DNA is TGTGCCTGGAGCCGCTCTGGAAACACCATATATTTT. Translation: CAWSRSGNTIYF. This chain links TRBV30 with TRBJ1-3, with unresolved D. V dropped 3 bases and J dropped 0 bases, with 3 bases sitting between them. The germline gives CDR1 GTSNPN, CDR2 SVGIG (reference sequence). CDR3 length equals 12 residues.

V and J are TRBV4-2 and TRBJ1-1; perhaps TRBD1 as D (5 bases). V shed 1 base and J shed 1 base, with 7 bases lying between them. The CDR3 runs 14 residues. CDR1 and CDR2 (germline): LGHNA, YNFKEQ. The CDR3 sequence: CASSQVGGNTEAFF. The DNA for the CDR3 is TGTGCCAGCAGCCAAGTCGGGGGGAACACTGAAGCTTTCTTT.

A few counts support this clone. The V gene is TRBV25-1, the J gene TRBJ2-3; the D gene is possibly TRBD2 (5 bases). The CDR3 runs 17 residues. V shed 2 bases and J shed 2 bases, with 17 bases lying between them. The germline gives CDR1 MGHDK, CDR2 SYGVNS. This chain's CDR3 is CASSEAAGGVITDTQYF. CDR3 DNA: TGTGCCAGCAGTGAAGCGGCAGGAGGAGTTATCACAGATACGCAGTATTTT.